Listed below are T cell receptor beta chains from one sample, sequenced in a study of blood T cells in healthy people across ages. TCRdb ran MiXCR on the 5' RACE reads and lists one entry per CDR3 protein. The repertoire holds approximately 820,000 distinct CDR3 sequences, with more than 40% as singletons. The sequenced material came from blood. These receptors all come from a man aged 55 to 69 in good health. CDR3s include the opening cysteine and the closing phenylalanine or tryptophan. D genes are given only for firm matches. The listing skips clone size in some rows; elsewhere it reads once, few, many or a size class.

TGTGCCACCAGCAGAGATCCCTTATTCATGGGTGGCAATCAGCCCCAGCATTTT | CATSRDPLFMGGNQPQHF | . | . | TRBJ1-5 | TRBV15
TGTGCCACCAGCAGAGCCCAGGGGGCCTACAATGAGCAGTTCTTC | CATSRAQGAYNEQFF | TRBD1 | few | TRBJ2-1 | TRBV15
TGTGCCAGCAGCCGAGGTTCAACCTTCACAGATACGCAGTATTTT | CASSRGSTFTDTQYF | . | few | TRBJ2-3 | TRBV3-1
TGTGCCAGCACCGCCCCGGGACAGGGGCCCGTGAGGGTCTACGAGCAGTACTTC | CASTAPGQGPVRVYEQYF | TRBD1 | few | TRBJ2-7 | TRBV6-1
TGTGCCAGCAGTTACTCGGGCTCTTCCTACAATGAGCAGTTCTTC | CASSYSGSSYNEQFF | . | many | TRBJ2-1 | TRBV6-2/TRBV6-3
TGTGCCAGCAGCTCCCTGGACAGGGGGCTGGCAGATACGCAGTATTTT | CASSSLDRGLADTQYF | TRBD1 | . | TRBJ2-3 | TRBV5-5
TGCAGTGCTAGAGATAAGGCGGACTGGATACGATCGGAGCAGTACTTC | CSARDKADWIRSEQYF | . | few | TRBJ2-7 | TRBV20-1
TGTGCCAGCAGCCTCGGGACTAGCGGGGGGGCCAGGTTGTACGAGCAGTACTTC | CASSLGTSGGARLYEQYF | TRBD2 | few | TRBJ2-7 | TRBV7-2
TGCGCCAGCAGCCAGAGCGGGGGGGTCACAGATACGCAGTATTTT | CASSQSGGVTDTQYF | TRBD2 | few | TRBJ2-3 | TRBV4-3
TGTGCCAGCAGTTACACTGGAAAACTGTTTTTT | CASSYTGKLFF | . | few | TRBJ1-4 | TRBV6-2/TRBV6-3
TGCGCCAGCAGCCAAGATAGCTTGACTAGCAGGAGAAACAATGAGCAGTACTTC | CASSQDSLTSRRNNEQYF | TRBD2 | . | TRBJ2-7 | TRBV4-3
TGCGCCAGCAGCCAAGGAACCGGGTTGGGTGAGCAGTTCTTC | CASSQGTGLGEQFF | . | . | TRBJ2-1 | TRBV4-3
TGTGCCAGCCCGGGATTTGGTAATTCACCCCTCCACTTT | CASPGFGNSPLHF | . | few | TRBJ1-6 | TRBV27
TGTGCCAGCAGCCCCCAGACAGGGTCCAATCAGCCCCAGCATTTT | CASSPQTGSNQPQHF | TRBD1 | . | TRBJ1-5 | TRBV7-2
TGCAGTGCTAGCCTAGCGGGGTCTTACAATGAGCAGTTCTTC | CSASLAGSYNEQFF | TRBD2 | few | TRBJ2-1 | TRBV20-1
TGTGCCAGCAGCTCAAGGGTTGGGGGCCTATACTACGAGCAGTACTTC | CASSSRVGGLYYEQYF | . | . | TRBJ2-7 | TRBV5-6
TGCGCCAGCAGCCAAGTCCCAGGGGCAATGAATACGCAGTATTTT | CASSQVPGAMNTQYF | . | . | TRBJ2-3 | TRBV4-3
TGCGCCAGCAGCCAAGATATGGGGACCTCTGGCTACACCTTC | CASSQDMGTSGYTF | . | . | TRBJ1-2 | TRBV4-3
TGTGCCAGCAGCCAGGTGGTAGGGCAGCCCCAGCATTTT | CASSQVVGQPQHF | . | few | TRBJ1-5 | TRBV12-3/TRBV12-4
TGTGCCAGCAGCCAACGAAAACCAGGGGGCTTTTGGAATGAGCAGTTCTTC | CASSQRKPGGFWNEQFF | TRBD1 | . | TRBJ2-1 | TRBV7-8
TGTGCCAGAAGGGGGCAGCCCCAGCATTTT | CARRGQPQHF | . | . | TRBJ1-5 | TRBV21-1
TGTGCCAGCAGCTTGGGAGGACAGGGGACCCAAGAGACCCAGTACTTC | CASSLGGQGTQETQYF | TRBD1 | many | TRBJ2-5 | TRBV5-5
TGCGCCAGCAGCGGGGGAGCGAGGTCCTACGAGCAGTACTTC | CASSGGARSYEQYF | . | . | TRBJ2-7 | TRBV5-1
TGCAGCGTAGGGGGACAGGGTTCCTACGAGCAGTACTTC | CSVGGQGSYEQYF | TRBD1 | many | TRBJ2-7 | TRBV29-1
TGCTCAGCGGGAGGGTGGGATGAGCAGTTCTTC | CSAGGWDEQFF | TRBD2 | . | TRBJ2-1 | TRBV29-1
TGTGCCAGCAGCTTATTAGTAGCGGGAGCCAGCTCCTACAATGAGCAGTACTTC | CASSLLVAGASSYNEQYF | TRBD2 | . | TRBJ2-7 | TRBV7-2
TGTGCCAGCAGCGTAGCTCCAGGGATAACAGATACGCAGTATTTT | CASSVAPGITDTQYF | . | . | TRBJ2-3 | TRBV9
TGCAGTGCTAGAGCCACACGAGGTGGTTTCAATGAGCAGTTCTTC | CSARATRGGFNEQFF | . | few | TRBJ2-1 | TRBV20-1
TGTGCCTGGAGTACAGGGACGGGTGAGCAGTTCTTC | CAWSTGTGEQFF | . | . | TRBJ2-1 | TRBV30
TGTGCCAGCAGTTTCCGGGGCGGGGGTAGAGGCAATGAGCAGTTCTTC | CASSFRGGGRGNEQFF | TRBD2 | . | TRBJ2-1 | TRBV7-2
TGCAGTGCTAGAGAGGACATTAAAAACATTCAGTACTTC | CSAREDIKNIQYF | . | . | TRBJ2-4 | TRBV20-1
TGTGCCAGCAGTACCGGGGTGGCAGGGGGGACAGATACGCAGTATTTT | CASSTGVAGGTDTQYF | . | . | TRBJ2-3 | TRBV12-3/TRBV12-4
TGTGCCAGCACCGTCTGGGACCCAGTCAGCAATGAGCAGTTCTTC | CASTVWDPVSNEQFF | . | few | TRBJ2-1 | TRBV2
TGTGCCAGCAGAGAAAGCGGGGGGGTTGGCACAGATACGCAGTATTTT | CASRESGGVGTDTQYF | TRBD2 | . | TRBJ2-3 | TRBV2
TGTGCCAGCAGTCCCCGGGCCTACTACGAGCAGTACTTC | CASSPRAYYEQYF | . | few | TRBJ2-7 | TRBV6-6
TGTGCCAGCAGCGCCCGGGACACCTTCCGGCTTGGCTACACCTTC | CASSARDTFRLGYTF | . | few | TRBJ1-2 | TRBV7-2
TGCAGTGCCCACATGAACTATGGCTACACCTTC | CSAHMNYGYTF | . | . | TRBJ1-2 | TRBV20-1
TGTGCCAGCGGACGTGGGGGACAGGGGGCTGGCGAGCAGTACTTC | CASGRGGQGAGEQYF | TRBD1 | . | TRBJ2-7 | TRBV12-3/TRBV12-4
TGCAGTGCTAGGGGTCCAGATTCTTACGAGCAGTACTTC | CSARGPDSYEQYF | . | many | TRBJ2-7 | TRBV20-1
TGTGCCAGCTCAACAGGGGGGCGCCGCTCTAATGAAAAACTGTTTTTT | CASSTGGRRSNEKLFF | TRBD1 | . | TRBJ1-4 | TRBV18
TGTGCCAGCAGCTTAGTCGGGACAGGGGTATCGGACACTGAAGCTTTCTTT | CASSLVGTGVSDTEAFF | TRBD1 | . | TRBJ1-1 | TRBV11-3
TGTGTCAGCAGTTACAGAGCAGGGACCTTCTACGAGCAGTACTTC | CVSSYRAGTFYEQYF | . | . | TRBJ2-7 | TRBV6-2/TRBV6-3
TGTGCCAGCAGTATACCTAGCACAGATACGCAGTATTTT | CASSIPSTDTQYF | . | . | TRBJ2-3 | TRBV12-3/TRBV12-4
TGTGCCTGGAGTAAGGGGGCGCAGGGTCAGCCCCAGCATTTT | CAWSKGAQGQPQHF | TRBD1 | . | TRBJ1-5 | TRBV30
TGTGCCAGCAGCGCCGCCACTAGCAAGGATGAGCAGTACTTC | CASSAATSKDEQYF | . | few | TRBJ2-7 | TRBV5-6
TGTGCCAGCAGCTTAGCCCGCGGGGGGGTCCCAGAGACCCAGTACTTC | CASSLARGGVPETQYF | TRBD2 | . | TRBJ2-5 | TRBV7-2
TGTGCCAGCAGCTCTTTCATGGGCATGCGGAGCTCCTACGAGCAGTACTTC | CASSSFMGMRSSYEQYF | . | . | TRBJ2-7 | TRBV13
TGTGCCAGCAGTAAACAGCTACACTACGAGCAGTACTTC | CASSKQLHYEQYF | . | . | TRBJ2-7 | TRBV6-2/TRBV6-3
TGTGCCAGCAGTGCCGCGCAGTACACAGATACGCAGTATTTT | CASSAAQYTDTQYF | . | few | TRBJ2-3 | TRBV2
TGCAGTGCTAGATTGGGACAGAAAGTTTTACGTAGCACAGATACGCAGTATTTT | CSARLGQKVLRSTDTQYF | TRBD1 | once | TRBJ2-3 | TRBV20-1
TGTGCCAGCAGCTTAGCATTCGGGGGCGCGACAGATACGCAGTATTTT | CASSLAFGGATDTQYF | . | . | TRBJ2-3 | TRBV7-2
TGTGCCAACAGCCCAGAGATTGGTAACTATGGCTACACCTTC | CANSPEIGNYGYTF | . | . | TRBJ1-2 | TRBV7-2
TGTGCCAGCAGCTTAGAGACAGGGTTACACACCGGGGAGCTGTTTTTT | CASSLETGLHTGELFF | TRBD1 | . | TRBJ2-2 | TRBV11-2